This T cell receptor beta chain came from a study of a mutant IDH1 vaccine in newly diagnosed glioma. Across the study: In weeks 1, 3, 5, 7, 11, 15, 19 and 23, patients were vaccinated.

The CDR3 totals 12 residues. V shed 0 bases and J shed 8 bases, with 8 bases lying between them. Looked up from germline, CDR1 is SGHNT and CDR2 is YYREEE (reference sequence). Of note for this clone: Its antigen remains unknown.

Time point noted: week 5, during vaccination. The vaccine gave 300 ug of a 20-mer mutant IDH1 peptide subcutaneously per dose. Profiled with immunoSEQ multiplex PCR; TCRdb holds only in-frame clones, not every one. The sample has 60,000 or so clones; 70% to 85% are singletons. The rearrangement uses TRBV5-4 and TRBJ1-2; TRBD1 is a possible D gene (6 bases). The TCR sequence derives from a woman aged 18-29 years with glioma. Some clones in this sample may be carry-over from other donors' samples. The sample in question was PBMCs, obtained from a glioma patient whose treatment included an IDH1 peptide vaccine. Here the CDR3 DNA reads TGTGCCAGCAGCTTGGGGGGGCCAGGCTACACCTTC. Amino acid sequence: CASSLGGPGYTF.